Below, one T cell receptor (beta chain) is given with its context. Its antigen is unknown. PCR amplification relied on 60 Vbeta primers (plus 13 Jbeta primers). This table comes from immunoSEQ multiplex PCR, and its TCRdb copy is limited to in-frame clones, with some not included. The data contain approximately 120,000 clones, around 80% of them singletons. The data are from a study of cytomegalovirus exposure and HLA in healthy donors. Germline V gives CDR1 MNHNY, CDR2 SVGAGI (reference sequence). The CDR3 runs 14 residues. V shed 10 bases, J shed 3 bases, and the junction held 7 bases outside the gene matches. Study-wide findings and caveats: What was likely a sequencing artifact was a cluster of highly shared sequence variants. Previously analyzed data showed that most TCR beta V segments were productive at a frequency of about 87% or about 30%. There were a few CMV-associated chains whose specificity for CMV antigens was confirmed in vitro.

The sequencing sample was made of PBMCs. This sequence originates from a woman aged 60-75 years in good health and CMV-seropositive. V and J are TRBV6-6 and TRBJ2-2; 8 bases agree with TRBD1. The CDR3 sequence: CAISGTGHTGELFF. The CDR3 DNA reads TGTGCCATTTCCGGGACAGGACACACCGGGGAGCTGTTTTTT.